Given below is one T cell receptor beta chain in context. Which cohort a participant joined came from the clinical history participants gave. The CDR3 is 15 residues long. Between the trimmed V and J ends, which lost 0 bases and 1 base, there was a span of 7 bases. The germline CDR1 and CDR2 sequences are MNHEY and SVGAGI. The assay was immunoSEQ multiplex PCR, and TCRdb's table has in-frame clones only and misses some. The repertoire holds over 200,000 clones, with 84% as singletons. The entry originates in a study of blood T cell repertoires in COVID-19. Sequenced: PBMCs or T cells enriched from blood (not recorded which). The chain combines TRBV6-5 with TRBJ1-5; D remains unclear. This receptor was identified in a man aged 55 to 70 who had recovered from COVID-19. The CDR3 sequence: CASSYSEDSNQPQHF. For the CDR3, the DNA is TGTGCCAGCAGTTACTCGGAGGACAGCAATCAGCCCCAGCATTTT.